This T cell receptor (beta chain) emerged from a study of OX40 agonist ivuxolimab in advanced cancers. About the research overall: Patients' therapy was ivuxolimab, an antibody that acts as an agonist of OX40 (CD134). Across the patients, intravenous ivuxolimab was delivered every 2 weeks at 0.01 to 10 mg/kg.

A note on this clone: The target antigen is unknown.

The table came from immunoSEQ multiplex PCR; TCRdb's copy has only in-frame clones and leaves some out. There are tens of thousands of clones in the sample; roughly 82% occur only once, and approximately 8.1% lies in the top ten. The CDR3 runs to 12 residues. The ends were cut back, 2 bases at V and 3 bases at J, with 1 base in the middle. Germline values: CDR1 KGHSH, CDR2 LQKENI. Study results and limitations: Antigen specificity remained undetermined for the expanded peripheral T cells.

The source material was CD4+ or CD8+ T cells sorted from blood, sampled in a trial of the OX40 agonist ivuxolimab. This receptor was identified in an adult with an advanced solid tumor such as melanoma, head and neck, liver or kidney cancer. This sequence joins TRBV18 and TRBJ2-2; D remains unclear. The CDR3 region is CASSPDTGELFF. CDR3 DNA sequence: TGTGCCAGCTCACCAGACACCGGGGAGCTGTTTTTT.